Presented here are 29 T cell receptor beta chains from one specimen sequenced in a study of blood T cell repertoires in COVID-19. Libraries were prepared by immunoSEQ multiplex PCR; TCRdb keeps only in-frame clonotypes and omits some of them. The table shows 140,000 to 150,000 clones, with 86% occurring only once. Sample: PBMCs or T cells enriched from blood (not recorded which). Every receptor here comes from a man aged 45-65 years who had recovered from COVID-19.

In its sample, this clone was seen once. The rearrangement joins TRBV2 to TRBJ1-1; possibly TRBD1 for D (5 bases). The V gene lost 4 bases and the J gene lost 3 bases, with 9 bases spanning the gap. The CDR3 is made up of 13 amino acids. The germline gives CDR1 SNHLY, CDR2 FYNNEI. The DNA of the CDR3 is TGTGCCAGCAGTGTAACAGGTTACACTGAAGCTTTCTTT. It encodes CASSVTGYTEAFF.

The count of this clone is one. The chain uses TRBV3-1 (or the pseudogene TRBV3-2) and TRBJ1-2, with D perhaps TRBD1 (6 bases). Germline V lookup: CDR1 LGHDT, CDR2 YNNKEL (reference sequence). Trimming took 3 bases from V and 5 from J, leaving 13 bases between them. The CDR3 length is 14 residues. DNA of the CDR3: TGTGCCAGCAGCCATCCCGACAGGAGATATGGCTACACCTTC. Residues: CASSHPDRRYGYTF.

This sequence joins TRBV6-5 and TRBJ2-7; weak D call: TRBD2 (7 bases). Germline values: CDR1 MNHEY, CDR2 SVGAGI. V lost 5 bases and J 6 bases, leaving 17 bases between the germline ends. The CDR3 length is 14 residues. CDR3 in amino acids: CASSHAAGAGEQYF. The CDR3, as DNA: TGTGCCAGCAGTCATGCCGCGGGGGCGGGCGAGCAGTACTTC.

The gene calls are TRBV3-1 (or the pseudogene TRBV3-2) and TRBJ2-5, with D hard to call. The length of the CDR3 is 13 residues. CDR1 LGHDT and CDR2 YNNKEL come from the germline V gene (reference sequence). V shed 0 bases and J shed 5 bases, with 7 bases lying between them. CDR3 protein: CASSQDVSETQYF. The CDR3 DNA sequence: TGTGCCAGCAGCCAAGATGTTTCGGAGACCCAGTACTTC.

The chain couples TRBV19 to TRBJ1-5; 10 bases agree with TRBD1. Per the germline V gene, CDR1 is LNHDA and CDR2 is SQIVND (reference sequence). The CDR3 is 17 residues long. V shed 5 bases, J shed 6 bases, and the junction held 13 bases outside the gene matches. The DNA of the CDR3 is TGTGCCAGTAGTTACTTCGGGGGACAGGGGAGAGGTCAGCCCCAGCATTTT. This codes for CASSYFGGQGRGQPQHF.

The count of this clone is one. V gene TRBV2 combines with J gene TRBJ1-6, with D maybe TRBD1 (5 bases). Germline values: CDR1 SNHLY, CDR2 FYNNEI. The V and J ends lost 4 bases and 8 bases respectively, with 9 bases between them. The CDR3 has 13 residues. This CDR3 is CASSGQNDSPLHF. The CDR3 coding sequence is TGTGCCAGCAGTGGACAGAACGATTCACCCCTCCACTTT.

This sequence joins TRBV6-6 and TRBJ2-4; D gene ambiguous. CDR1 and CDR2 from the germline V gene are MNHNY and SVGAGI (reference sequence). The CDR3 extends over 13 amino acids. V gave up 6 bases and J gave up 3 bases, with 9 bases separating them. This chain's CDR3 is CASRQTDKNIQYF. The CDR3 DNA follows: TGTGCCAGCAGACAAACAGACAAAAACATTCAGTACTTC.

This CDR3 is CATIWGDRATF. CDR3 DNA: TGTGCCACCATCTGGGGGGACCGCGCTACCTTC. The chain carries TRBV19 and TRBJ1-2; perhaps TRBD1 as D (5 bases). V was pared by 10 bases and J by 14 bases, with 20 bases between. Germline-derived CDR1 and CDR2 are LNHDA and SQIVND (reference sequence). The CDR3 contains 11 residues.

This clone was counted once. This sequence joins TRBV2 and TRBJ2-4, with D possibly being TRBD2 (5 bases). Germline CDR1 reads SNHLY; CDR2 reads FYNNEI. This CDR3 comprises 14 residues. V was pared by 4 bases and J by 6 bases, with 13 bases between. DNA for the CDR3: TGTGCCAGCAGTGGTGCCGGGAACCTAAACATTCAGTACTTC. Translating it yields CASSGAGNLNIQYF.

In DNA form, the CDR3 reads TGTGCCAGCAGTTTACAGGCAGTCTATGGCTACACCTTC. Amino acid sequence: CASSLQAVYGYTF. This rearrangement joins TRBV12-3 or TRBV12-4 to TRBJ1-2; D is undetermined. The CDR3 runs 13 residues. V gave up 2 bases and J gave up 4 bases, with 8 bases separating them.

This clone was observed once. This chain links TRBV19 with TRBJ1-6; TRBD1 aligns across 12 bases. Germline V gene sequence: CDR1 LNHDA, CDR2 SQIVND (reference sequence). The junction had 4 bases not matched to a gene; V was cut back by 7 bases and J by 6 bases. The CDR3 has 15 residues. As DNA, the CDR3 is TGTGCCAGTAAAAGGGGACAGGGGGCTAATTCACCCCTCCACTTT. Its translation: CASKRGQGANSPLHF. Supplemented by reference TRBV19 and TRBJ1-6, the full variable domain reads DGGITQSPKYLFRKEGQNVTLSCEQNLNHDAMYWYRQDPGQGLRLIYYSQIVNDFQKGDIAEGYSVSREKKESFPLTVTSAQKNPTAFYLCASKRGQGANSPLHFGNGTRLTVT.

The rearrangement joins TRBV19 to TRBJ1-6; D gene ambiguous. Germline CDR1 and CDR2: LNHDA and SQIVND (reference sequence). This CDR3 is 15 amino acids long. V was shortened by 7 bases and J by 7 bases, with 17 bases between the two germline ends. This CDR3 reads CASNSFGGGNSPLHF. The CDR3 nucleotides are TGTGCCAGTAATAGTTTCGGTGGAGGGAATTCACCCCTCCACTTT. Full variable domain (rest looked up from reference TRBV19 and TRBJ1-6): DGGITQSPKYLFRKEGQNVTLSCEQNLNHDAMYWYRQDPGQGLRLIYYSQIVNDFQKGDIAEGYSVSREKKESFPLTVTSAQKNPTAFYLCASNSFGGGNSPLHFGNGTRLTVT.

This sequence joins TRBV30 and TRBJ1-5; 10 nucleotides agree with TRBD1. The CDR3 length is 14 residues. Germline loops: CDR1 GTSNPN, CDR2 SVGIG (reference sequence). The V gene end was trimmed by 3 bases and the J gene end by 7 bases; junction bases not matched to a gene: 6. CDR3 sequence (DNA): TGTGCCTGGAGAAAGGGACAGGGGATGCAGCCCCAGCATTTT. Translating it yields CAWRKGQGMQPQHF.

This sequence joins TRBV5-4 and TRBJ1-6, with D perhaps TRBD1 (5 bases). This CDR3 spans 14 amino acids. Germline CDR1 and CDR2: SGHNT and YYREEE (reference sequence). V lost 0 bases and J lost 6, with 7 bases in between. CDR3 amino acids: CASSLGQPNSPLHF. In DNA, the CDR3 is TGTGCCAGCAGCTTGGGACAGCCTAATTCACCCCTCCACTTT.

This chain links TRBV28 with TRBJ2-2; 8 bases map to TRBD1. The V gene end was trimmed by 5 bases and the J gene end by 5 bases; junction bases not matched to a gene: 4. Germline loops: CDR1 MDHEN, CDR2 SYDVKM. CDR3 length: 14 amino acids. The CDR3 region has the DNA TGTGCCAGCAGTACAGGACAGGGTACCGGGGAGCTGTTTTTT. It translates to CASSTGQGTGELFF.

This clone was recorded once. V and J are TRBV30 and TRBJ1-1, with 8 nucleotides matching TRBD1. CDR1 is GTSNPN, CDR2 SVGIG, per germline (reference sequence). Unmatched junction bases numbered 8, after V lost 1 base and J lost 4 bases. The CDR3 runs to 15 residues. This CDR3 is CAWSGQGARGTEAFF. The CDR3, as DNA: TGTGCCTGGAGTGGCCAGGGGGCTAGGGGCACTGAAGCTTTCTTT.

The gene calls are TRBV2 and TRBJ2-3; TRBD2 aligns across 11 bases. The germline V gene encodes CDR1 SNHLY and CDR2 FYNNEI. Trimming removed 3 bases from V and 0 bases from J; junction bases left unmatched: 2. The CDR3 extends over 16 amino acids. DNA for the CDR3: TGTGCCAGCAGTGAGGGACTAGCGGTTAGCACAGATACGCAGTATTTT. Translation gives CASSEGLAVSTDTQYF.

V usage is TRBV5-4 and J usage is TRBJ2-6; TRBD2 matches at 10 bases. Germline CDR1 and CDR2: SGHNT and YYREEE (reference sequence). This CDR3 has 18 amino acids. V shed 0 bases and J 2 bases; nucleotides not matched to a gene: 5. The CDR3 reads CASSLGTSGDPGANVLTF. The CDR3 DNA follows: TGTGCCAGCAGCTTGGGAACTAGCGGGGACCCTGGGGCCAACGTCCTGACTTTC.

The CDR3 region is CASSHRVGTQYF. The DNA for the CDR3 is TGTGCCAGCAGCCACAGGGTTGGTACGCAGTATTTT. This chain joins TRBV11-3 and TRBJ2-3, with D maybe TRBD1 (6 bases). V dropped 5 bases and J dropped 8 bases, with 11 bases sitting between them. Germline loops: CDR1 SGHNT, CDR2 YENEEA. The CDR3 has 12 residues.

The J gene is TRBJ2-2, the V gene TRBV6-5; 7 bases agree with TRBD1. Germline CDR1 reads MNHEY; CDR2 reads SVGAGI. The CDR3 extends over 14 amino acids. The V segment lost 7 bases and the J segment 4 bases; nucleotides outside the gene matches: 6. In DNA, the CDR3 is TGTGCCAGCACGGTACAGGGGATCACCGGGGAGCTGTTTTTT. Translated, it gives CASTVQGITGELFF.

The chain employs TRBV5-6 and TRBJ2-4; TRBD2 is a possible D gene (5 bases). Trimming stripped 4 bases from V and 0 bases from J, with 11 bases between. The CDR3 spans 15 residues. Germline lookup yields CDR1 SGHDT and CDR2 YYEEEE. CDR3 region: CASSPPDLAKNIQYF. The CDR3 region has the DNA TGTGCCAGCAGCCCCCCGGACTTAGCCAAAAACATTCAGTACTTC.

The chain employs TRBV4-3 and TRBJ2-5; TRBD2 matches 9 bases. CDR1 LGHNA and CDR2 YSLEER come from the germline V gene. V lost 1 base, J lost 5 bases, and 14 bases stayed unmatched. The CDR3 spans 18 residues. The CDR3 is CASSQGAQAGGSRETQYF. In nucleotides, the CDR3 is TGCGCCAGCAGCCAAGGGGCGCAAGCGGGGGGTTCAAGGGAGACCCAGTACTTC.

This chain connects TRBV7-2 to TRBJ2-4; 7 nucleotides match TRBD2. Per the germline V gene, CDR1 is SGHTA and CDR2 is FQGNSA. This CDR3 has 13 amino acids. V gave up 6 bases and J gave up 5 bases; unmatched junction bases: 4. CDR3: CASRPRGENIQYF. The CDR3 nucleotides read TGTGCCAGCAGACCTCGGGGGGAAAACATTCAGTACTTC.

The genes are TRBV11-1 and TRBJ2-7; 11 bases map to TRBD1. This CDR3 is built from 15 residues. CDR1 SGHAT and CDR2 FQDESV come from the germline V gene (reference sequence). The ends lost 0 bases at V and 4 bases at J; junction bases unmatched: 2. CDR3 residues: CASSLADRGQYEQYV. DNA for the CDR3: TGTGCCAGCAGCTTAGCGGACAGGGGGCAGTACGAGCAGTACGTC.

The chain joins TRBV5-4 to TRBJ1-1; D unresolved. Trimming took 1 base from V and 1 from J, leaving 14 bases between them. The CDR3 runs 16 residues. CDR1 is SGHNT, CDR2 YYREEE, per germline (reference sequence). CDR3 nucleotide sequence: TGTGCCAGCAGCTTGTACCTTGGAACAGAGAACACTGAAGCTTTCTTT. It codes for CASSLYLGTENTEAFF.

V usage is TRBV19 and J usage is TRBJ1-5; TRBD1 agrees at 8 bases. The germline V gene encodes CDR1 LNHDA and CDR2 SQIVND (reference sequence). CDR3 length: 14 residues. V shed 5 bases, J shed 4 bases, and the junction held 4 bases outside the gene matches. CDR3 region: CASSLQGGNQPQHF. The CDR3 coding sequence is TGTGCCAGTAGTTTACAGGGGGGTAATCAGCCCCAGCATTTT. Filled out from reference TRBV19 and TRBJ1-5, the complete variable domain reads DGGITQSPKYLFRKEGQNVTLSCEQNLNHDAMYWYRQDPGQGLRLIYYSQIVNDFQKGDIAEGYSVSREKKESFPLTVTSAQKNPTAFYLCASSLQGGNQPQHFGDGTRLSIL.

V gene TRBV7-2 combines with J gene TRBJ1-3; 11 bases line up with TRBD1. From germline, CDR1 is SGHTA and CDR2 FQGNSA. The CDR3 loop spans 15 amino acids. V was pared by 6 bases and J by 8 bases, with 9 bases of the junction left unmatched. The DNA of the CDR3 is TGTGCCAGCAGTCGGGACAGGGGGGGTCAGTACACCATATATTTT. It translates to CASSRDRGGQYTIYF.

The V call is TRBV30, the J call TRBJ2-7; D may be TRBD2 (6 bases). V was pared by 1 base and J by 3 bases, with 13 bases between. CDR3 size: 14 residues. Germline V gene data show CDR1 as GTSNPN and CDR2 as SVGIG (reference sequence). The CDR3 coding sequence is TGTGCCTGGAGTGATAGCGGAGACCTCTACGAGCAGTACTTC. It encodes CAWSDSGDLYEQYF.

The V gene is TRBV6-5, the J gene TRBJ1-2; 8 nucleotides line up with TRBD1. CDR1 and CDR2 from the germline V gene are MNHEY and SVGAGI. Trimming removed 0 bases from V and 8 bases from J; junction bases left unmatched: 8. The CDR3 runs to 15 residues. DNA for the CDR3: TGTGCCAGCAGTTACTCCGCGACAGGGGTAGGCGGCTACACCTTC. It specifies CASSYSATGVGGYTF.